Listed below are T cell receptor beta chains from one sample, sequenced in a study of CD8 T cells in ankylosing spondylitis. TCRdb recomputed calls from the 5' RACE reads with MiXCR, one row per CDR3 protein. This sample yields around 480,000 distinct CDR3 sequences, of which about 15% are seen a single time; 1% belongs to the top ten. The source material was blood, either unsorted or a sorted T cell fraction (not recorded which). The receptors were gathered from a male donor with ankylosing spondylitis. Each CDR3 is given with its conserved first and last residue. A D gene is named only where the DNA matches it firmly. Size is omitted from some rows. Given values are once, few, many or a class for expanded clones.

TRBD2,-,TRBJ2-1,TRBV6-1,CASTSGGGSSYNEQFF,TGTGCCAGCACCTCCGGCGGGGGAAGCTCCTACAATGAGCAGTTCTTC
-,few,TRBJ1-4,TRBV5-6,CASSSPRGGRKLFF,TGTGCCAGCAGCTCCCCACGGGGTGGGCGAAAACTGTTTTTT
TRBD1,many,TRBJ2-1,TRBV7-2,CASSSDRATYNEQFF,TGTGCCAGCAGCTCCGACAGGGCCACCTACAATGAGCAGTTCTTC
-,-,TRBJ2-5,TRBV7-2,CASSSKGGETQYF,TGTGCCAGCAGCTCTAAGGGAGGAGAGACCCAGTACTTC
-,few,TRBJ2-1,TRBV5-1,CASSLASTNNEQFF,TGCGCCAGCAGCTTGGCTAGCACAAACAATGAGCAGTTCTTC
-,-,TRBJ2-1,TRBV12-3/TRBV12-4,CASSQASVYNEQFF,TGTGCCAGCAGTCAAGCTAGCGTCTACAATGAGCAGTTCTTC
TRBD2,few,TRBJ2-3,TRBV5-1,CASSLGTSTSTDTQYF,TGCGCCAGCAGCTTGGGGACTAGCACTAGCACAGATACGCAGTATTTT
-,-,TRBJ2-7,TRBV20-1,CSVAGQIYEQYF,TGCAGTGTCGCAGGTCAGATCTACGAGCAGTACTTC
-,few,TRBJ1-5,TRBV6-5,CASGRDQPQHF,TGTGCCAGCGGCAGGGATCAGCCCCAGCATTTT
-,-,TRBJ2-3,TRBV11-1,CASSFGSAYTGDTQYF,TGTGCCAGCAGCTTTGGCAGTGCCTACACAGGGGATACGCAGTATTTT
TRBD2,-,TRBJ2-2,TRBV7-2,CASSFGTSVTGELFF,TGTGCCAGCAGCTTCGGGACTAGCGTTACCGGGGAGCTGTTTTTT
-,-,TRBJ2-1,TRBV20-1,CSALGDRSDEQFF,TGCAGTGCTTTGGGAGACAGAAGCGATGAGCAGTTCTTC
TRBD1,few,TRBJ1-5,TRBV4-1,CASSQDRDSNQPQHF,TGCGCCAGCAGCCAGGACAGGGATAGCAATCAGCCCCAGCATTTT
-,-,TRBJ2-7,TRBV20-1,CSARDGTLPYEQYF,TGCAGTGCTAGAGATGGCACACTTCCGTACGAGCAGTACTTC
-,-,TRBJ2-6,TRBV20-1,CSARPYRAANVLTF,TGCAGTGCTAGACCCTACAGGGCCGCCAACGTCCTGACTTTC
-,-,TRBJ2-7,TRBV5-4,CASSYYDAYEQYF,TGTGCCAGCAGTTATTACGATGCCTACGAGCAGTACTTC
-,few,TRBJ2-1,TRBV12-3/TRBV12-4,CASSFDSSYNEQFF,TGTGCCAGCAGTTTTGACAGTTCCTACAATGAGCAGTTCTTC
TRBD1,-,TRBJ1-3,TRBV7-9,CASSPGQAGFGNTIYF,TGTGCCAGCAGCCCCGGACAGGCCGGTTTTGGAAACACCATATATTTT
-,-,TRBJ2-1,TRBV5-1,CASSPGSRGAYNEQFF,TGCGCCAGCAGCCCCGGGTCCCGGGGTGCCTACAATGAGCAGTTCTTC
-,many,TRBJ2-1,TRBV5-1,CASSSPTSSRGGEQFF,TGCGCCAGCAGCTCTCCTACTAGCTCAAGGGGGGGTGAGCAGTTCTTC
TRBD1,-,TRBJ2-4,TRBV6-2/TRBV6-3,CASSYQGQAEYF,TGTGCCAGCAGTTACCAGGGACAGGCCGAGTACTTC
-,-,TRBJ2-3,TRBV12-3/TRBV12-4,CASSLGISFADTQYF,TGTGCCAGCAGTTTAGGGATTAGCTTTGCAGATACGCAGTATTTT
TRBD2,-,TRBJ2-7,TRBV3-1,CASSQSSGGSRYF,TGTGCCAGCAGCCAATCTAGCGGGGGCTCCCGGTACTTC
TRBD2,-,TRBJ2-3,TRBV27,CASSTWTSGLRYF,TGTGCCAGCAGTACCTGGACTAGCGGCCTTAGGTATTTT
-,-,TRBJ2-2,TRBV12-3/TRBV12-4,CASTLRGQRNTGELFF,TGTGCCAGCACCCTGAGGGGACAACGGAACACCGGGGAGCTGTTTTTT
-,-,TRBJ1-3,TRBV29-1,CSVRVRDSGNTIYF,TGCAGCGTTCGGGTCAGGGACTCTGGAAACACCATATATTTT
-,few,TRBJ1-2,TRBV5-1,CASSTAGTYTGGYTF,TGCGCCAGCAGCACCGCCGGGACATATACGGGTGGCTACACCTTC
-,-,TRBJ2-3,TRBV5-1,CASSLSPTTGTDTQYF,TGCGCCAGCAGCTTGAGCCCTACCACAGGGACAGATACGCAGTATTTT